This section outlines one T cell receptor beta chain sequence together with its context. This specimen belongs to a study of blood T cell repertoires in COVID-19. The protocol was immunoSEQ multiplex PCR, while the TCRdb copy is restricted to in-frame clones and leaves out a portion. The sample has 220,000 or so clones, roughly 84% seen once; the top ten hold approximately 7.3%. In germline, CDR1 is SGHRS, CDR2 YFSETQ. The CDR3 extends over 12 amino acids. Trimming removed 3 bases from V and 6 bases from J; junction bases left unmatched: 0. Sequencing used PBMCs or T cells enriched from blood (not recorded which). The V call is TRBV5-1, the J call TRBJ2-1; 7 bases are a match to TRBD2. The sequence came from a woman in her 40s who had recovered from COVID-19. CDR3 residues: CASSWGGNEQFF. The CDR3 nucleotides are TGCGCCAGCAGCTGGGGGGGCAATGAGCAGTTCTTC.